The present TCR beta chain was sequenced within a study of graft-versus-host responses after intestinal transplantation. As concerns this clone: Its antigen is currently unknown.

This CDR3 is 13 amino acids long. Germline CDR1 SQVTM, CDR2 ANQGSEA. V shed 8 bases and J 1 base; nucleotides not matched to a gene: 2. The method was immunoSEQ multiplex PCR; TCRdb's version includes in-frame clones alone and lacks a portion of them. The top ten clones hold roughly 0.19% of a sample with about 130,000 clones, about nine tenths of them seen once. V is TRBV29-1 and J is TRBJ2-3; 11 positions agree with TRBD1. Here the sequenced sample was unstimulated CD4+ T cells sorted from spleen or lymph node cells, taken before intestinal transplant. The source of this sequence is a human donor who received an intestinal transplant. Here the CDR3 DNA reads TGCAGCACGGACAGGGGGCGCACAGATACGCAGTATTTT. It specifies CSTDRGRTDTQYF.